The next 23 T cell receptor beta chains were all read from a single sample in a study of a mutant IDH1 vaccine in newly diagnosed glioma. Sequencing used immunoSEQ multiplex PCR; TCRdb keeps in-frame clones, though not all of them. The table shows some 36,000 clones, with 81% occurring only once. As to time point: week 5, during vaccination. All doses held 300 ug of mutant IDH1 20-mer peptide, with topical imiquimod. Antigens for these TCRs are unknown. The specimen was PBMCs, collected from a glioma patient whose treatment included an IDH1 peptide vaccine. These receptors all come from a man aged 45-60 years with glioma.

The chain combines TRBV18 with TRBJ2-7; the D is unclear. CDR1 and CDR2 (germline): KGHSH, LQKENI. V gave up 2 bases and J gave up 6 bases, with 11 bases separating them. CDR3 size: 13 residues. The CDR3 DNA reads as TGTGCCAGCTCACCAGGTGGGGTACCCGAGCAGTACTTC. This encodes CASSPGGVPEQYF.

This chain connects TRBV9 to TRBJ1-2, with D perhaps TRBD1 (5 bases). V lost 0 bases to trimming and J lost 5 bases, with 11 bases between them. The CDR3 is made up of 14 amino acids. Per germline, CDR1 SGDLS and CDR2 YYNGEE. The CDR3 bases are TGTGCCAGCAGCGTAGAGCAGGGTAAATATGGCTACACCTTC. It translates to CASSVEQGKYGYTF.

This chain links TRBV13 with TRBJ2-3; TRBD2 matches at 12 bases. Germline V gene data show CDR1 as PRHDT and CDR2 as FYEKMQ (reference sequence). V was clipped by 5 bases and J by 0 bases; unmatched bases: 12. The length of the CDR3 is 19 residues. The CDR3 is CASSPEGLAGFSSTDTQYF. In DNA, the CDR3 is TGTGCCAGCAGCCCGGAAGGACTAGCGGGATTCTCTAGCACAGATACGCAGTATTTT.

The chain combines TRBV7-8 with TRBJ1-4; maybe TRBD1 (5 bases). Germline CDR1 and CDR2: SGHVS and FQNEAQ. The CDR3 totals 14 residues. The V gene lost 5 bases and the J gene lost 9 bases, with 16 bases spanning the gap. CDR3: CASSPRGLGQKLFF. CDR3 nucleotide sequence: TGTGCCAGCAGCCCCCGGGGGTTGGGACAAAAACTGTTTTTT.

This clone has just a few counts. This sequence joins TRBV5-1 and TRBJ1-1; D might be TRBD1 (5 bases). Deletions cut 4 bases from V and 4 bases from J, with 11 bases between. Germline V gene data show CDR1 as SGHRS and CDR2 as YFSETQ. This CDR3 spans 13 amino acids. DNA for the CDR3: TGCGCCAGCAGCCCGCAGGGCCCCACTGAAGCTTTCTTT. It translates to CASSPQGPTEAFF.

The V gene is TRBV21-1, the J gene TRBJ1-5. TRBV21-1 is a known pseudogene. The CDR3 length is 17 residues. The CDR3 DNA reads TGTGCCAGCAGCAAAAGCGGTCAAGGGGTAATCTGCCAGCCCCAGCATTTT. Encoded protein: CASSKSGQGVICQPQHF.

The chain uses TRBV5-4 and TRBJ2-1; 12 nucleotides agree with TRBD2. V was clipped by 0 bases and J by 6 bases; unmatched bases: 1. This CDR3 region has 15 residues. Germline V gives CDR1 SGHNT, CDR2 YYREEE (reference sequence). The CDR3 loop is CASSLALAGGNEQFF. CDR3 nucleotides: TGTGCCAGCAGCTTGGCACTAGCGGGAGGCAATGAGCAGTTCTTC.

In DNA, the CDR3 is TGTGCCAGCAGCGCCGGAGGGACATTATATGGCTACACCTTC. It codes for CASSAGGTLYGYTF. The chain combines TRBV7-9 with TRBJ1-2, with a possible D match to TRBD1 (6 bases). The germline gives CDR1 SEHNR, CDR2 FQNEAQ (reference sequence). The V and J ends lost 5 bases and 5 bases respectively, with 15 bases between them. The CDR3 runs 14 residues. The full variable domain, in which reference TRBV7-9 and TRBJ1-2 provide the parts outside the CDR3, is DTGVSQNPRHKITKRGQNVTFRCDPISEHNRLYWYRQTLGQGPEFLTYFQNEAQLEKSRLLSDRFSAERPKGSFSTLEIQRTEQGDSAMYLCASSAGGTLYGYTFGSGTRLTVV.

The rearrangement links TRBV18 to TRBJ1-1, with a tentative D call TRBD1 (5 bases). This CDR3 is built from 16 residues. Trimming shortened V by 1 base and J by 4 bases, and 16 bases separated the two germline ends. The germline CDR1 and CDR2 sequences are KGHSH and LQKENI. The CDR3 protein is CASSPQGPPVATEAFF. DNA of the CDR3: TGTGCCAGCTCACCACAGGGGCCACCTGTGGCCACTGAAGCTTTCTTT.

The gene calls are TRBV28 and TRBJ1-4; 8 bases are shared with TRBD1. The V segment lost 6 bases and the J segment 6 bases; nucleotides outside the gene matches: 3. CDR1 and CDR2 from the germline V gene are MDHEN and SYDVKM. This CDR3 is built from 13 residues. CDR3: CASSLTGDEKLFF. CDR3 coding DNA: TGTGCCAGCAGCTTGACAGGGGATGAAAAACTGTTTTTT.

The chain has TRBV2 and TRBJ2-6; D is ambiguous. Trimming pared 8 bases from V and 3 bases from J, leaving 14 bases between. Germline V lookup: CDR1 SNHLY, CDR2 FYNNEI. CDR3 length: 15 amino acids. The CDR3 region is CASYPPGYGANVLTF. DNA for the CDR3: TGTGCCAGCTACCCTCCGGGCTATGGGGCCAACGTCCTGACTTTC.

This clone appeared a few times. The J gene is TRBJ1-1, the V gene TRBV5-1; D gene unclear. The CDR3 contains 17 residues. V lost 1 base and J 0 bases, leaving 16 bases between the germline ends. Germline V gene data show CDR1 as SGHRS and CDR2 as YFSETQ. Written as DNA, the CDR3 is TGCGCCAGCAGCTTGAAGACCCAGGCTCCCATGAACACTGAAGCTTTCTTT. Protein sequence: CASSLKTQAPMNTEAFF.

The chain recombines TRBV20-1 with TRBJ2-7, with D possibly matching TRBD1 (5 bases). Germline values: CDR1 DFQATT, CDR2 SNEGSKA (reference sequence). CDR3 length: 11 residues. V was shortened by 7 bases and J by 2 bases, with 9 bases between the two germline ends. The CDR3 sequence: CSVRAAYEQYF. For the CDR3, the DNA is TGCAGTGTCAGGGCCGCCTACGAGCAGTACTTC.

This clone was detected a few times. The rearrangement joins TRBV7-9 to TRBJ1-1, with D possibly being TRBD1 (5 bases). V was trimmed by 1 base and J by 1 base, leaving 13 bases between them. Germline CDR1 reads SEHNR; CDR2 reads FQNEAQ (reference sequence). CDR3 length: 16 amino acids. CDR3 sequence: CASSLEALGANTEAFF. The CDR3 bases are TGTGCCAGCAGCTTAGAGGCCTTAGGGGCGAACACTGAAGCTTTCTTT.

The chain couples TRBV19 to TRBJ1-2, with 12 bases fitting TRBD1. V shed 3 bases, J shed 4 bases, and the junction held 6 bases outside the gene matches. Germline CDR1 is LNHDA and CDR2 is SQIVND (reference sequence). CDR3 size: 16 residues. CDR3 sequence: CASSIGDRGRGYGYTF. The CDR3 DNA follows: TGTGCCAGTAGTATTGGGGACAGGGGGCGCGGCTATGGCTACACCTTC.

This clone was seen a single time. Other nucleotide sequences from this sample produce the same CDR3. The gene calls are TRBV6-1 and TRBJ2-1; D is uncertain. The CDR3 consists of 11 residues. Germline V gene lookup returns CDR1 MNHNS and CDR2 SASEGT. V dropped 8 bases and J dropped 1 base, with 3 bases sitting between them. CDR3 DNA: TGTGCCAGCGGTTCCTACAATGAGCAGTTCTTC. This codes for CASGSYNEQFF.

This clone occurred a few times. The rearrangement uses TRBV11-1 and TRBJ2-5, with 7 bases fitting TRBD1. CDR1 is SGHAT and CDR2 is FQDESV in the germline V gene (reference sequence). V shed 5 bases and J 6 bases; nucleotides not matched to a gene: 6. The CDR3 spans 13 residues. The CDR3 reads CASSRGGAQTQYF. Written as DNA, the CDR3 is TGTGCCAGCAGCCGAGGGGGCGCGCAGACCCAGTACTTC. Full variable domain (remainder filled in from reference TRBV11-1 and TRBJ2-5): EAEVAQSPRYKITEKSQAVAFWCDPISGHATLYWYRQILGQGPELLVQFQDESVVDDSQLPKDRFSAERLKGVDSTLKIQPAELGDSAMYLCASSRGGAQTQYFGPGTRLLVL.

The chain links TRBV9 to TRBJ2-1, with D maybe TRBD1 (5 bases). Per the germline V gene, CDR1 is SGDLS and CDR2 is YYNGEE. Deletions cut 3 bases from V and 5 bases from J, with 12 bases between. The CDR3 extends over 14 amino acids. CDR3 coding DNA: TGTGCCAGCAGCGAAACAGGAAGACACAATGAGCAGTTCTTC. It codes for CASSETGRHNEQFF.

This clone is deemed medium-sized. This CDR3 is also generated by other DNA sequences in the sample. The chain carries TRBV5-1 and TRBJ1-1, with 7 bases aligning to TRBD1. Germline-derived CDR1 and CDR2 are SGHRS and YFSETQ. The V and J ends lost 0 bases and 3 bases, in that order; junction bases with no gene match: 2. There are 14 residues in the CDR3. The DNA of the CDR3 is TGCGCCAGCAGCTTGGCAGGGGGTTACACTGAAGCTTTCTTT. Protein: CASSLAGGYTEAFF.

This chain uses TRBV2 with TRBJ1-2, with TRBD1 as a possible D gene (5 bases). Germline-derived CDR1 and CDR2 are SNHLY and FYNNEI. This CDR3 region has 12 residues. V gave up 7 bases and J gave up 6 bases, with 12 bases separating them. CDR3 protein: CASKAGKDGYTF. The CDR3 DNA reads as TGTGCCAGCAAGGCAGGGAAGGATGGCTACACCTTC.

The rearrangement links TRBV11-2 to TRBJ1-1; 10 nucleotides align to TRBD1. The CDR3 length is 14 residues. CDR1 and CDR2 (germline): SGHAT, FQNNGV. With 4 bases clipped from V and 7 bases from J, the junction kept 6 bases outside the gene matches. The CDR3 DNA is TGTGCCAGCAGCTCTGACAGGGGGCATGTTGAAGCTTTCTTT. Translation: CASSSDRGHVEAFF.

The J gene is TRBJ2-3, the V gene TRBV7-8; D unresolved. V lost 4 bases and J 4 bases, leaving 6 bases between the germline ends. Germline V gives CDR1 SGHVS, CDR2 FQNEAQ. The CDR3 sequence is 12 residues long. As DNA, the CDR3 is TGTGCCAGCAGCTCACCCCCAGATACGCAGTATTTT. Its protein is CASSSPPDTQYF. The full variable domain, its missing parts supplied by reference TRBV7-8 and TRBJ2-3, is GAGVSQSPRYKVAKRGQDVALRCDPISGHVSLFWYQQALGQGPEFLTYFQNEAQLDKSGLPSDRFFAERPEGSVSTLKIQRTQQEDSAVYLCASSSPPDTQYFGPGTRLTVL.

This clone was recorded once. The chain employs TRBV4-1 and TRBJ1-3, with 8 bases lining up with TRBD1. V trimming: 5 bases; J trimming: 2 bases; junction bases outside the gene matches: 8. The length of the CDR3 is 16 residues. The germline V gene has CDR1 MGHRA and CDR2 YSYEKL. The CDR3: CASSALGTGAGNTIYF. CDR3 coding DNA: TGCGCCAGCAGCGCCCTCGGGACAGGCGCTGGAAACACCATATATTTT.